Presented here are 8 T cell receptor beta chains from one specimen sequenced in a study of blood T cell repertoires in COVID-19. Method: immunoSEQ multiplex PCR; TCRdb's copy keeps in-frame clones and lacks some. This table holds 190,000 or so clones, 75% to 85% found once. The sequenced material came from PBMCs or T cells enriched from blood (not recorded which). Receptors were obtained from a man aged 40-50 years who had recovered from COVID-19.

This chain links TRBV6-5 with TRBJ2-2; D may be TRBD2 (6 bases). Per the germline V gene, CDR1 is MNHEY and CDR2 is SVGAGI. V dropped 6 bases and J dropped 0 bases, with 11 bases sitting between them. The CDR3 has 15 residues. In DNA form, the CDR3 reads TGTGCCAGCAGAGCGGGCCCGACGAACACCGGGGAGCTGTTTTTT. This codes for CASRAGPTNTGELFF.

This clone was seen only a few times. The chain employs TRBV4-1 and TRBJ1-5; 8 positions agree with TRBD1. The ends lost 1 base at V and 5 bases at J; junction bases unmatched: 7. This CDR3 is 16 amino acids long. Germline CDR1 reads MGHRA; CDR2 reads YSYEKL. CDR3 coding DNA: TGCGCCAGCAGCCAAGTCGACAGGGGAAGGGATCAGCCCCAGCATTTT. It is translated as CASSQVDRGRDQPQHF.

The gene calls are TRBV6-6 and TRBJ1-5, with TRBD1 matching 8 bases. This CDR3 contains 18 residues. Trimming cost V 5 bases and J 1 base; bases outside gene matches: 13. Germline V CDR1 and CDR2: MNHNY, SVGAGI (reference sequence). The chain's CDR3 is CASSRFGQGIGSNQPQHF. The CDR3 region has the DNA TGTGCCAGCAGTCGCTTCGGACAGGGAATTGGAAGCAATCAGCCCCAGCATTTT.

The chain combines TRBV9 with TRBJ2-3; unclear D gene. With 10 bases removed from V and 4 bases from J, the gap between germline ends came to 13 bases. The germline V gene has CDR1 SGDLS and CDR2 YYNGEE. The CDR3 length is 12 residues. The CDR3: CAHCADSDTQYF. As DNA, the CDR3 is TGTGCCCATTGCGCTGACTCAGATACGCAGTATTTT.

This chain uses TRBV24-1 with TRBJ2-3; 12 nucleotides line up with TRBD2. The CDR3 is made up of 23 amino acids. CDR1 is KGHDR, CDR2 SFDVKD, per germline. After removal of 4 bases from V and 0 bases from J, the junction contained 22 bases not matched to a gene. CDR3 amino acids: CATSDLGLAGTEKDFASTDTQYF. DNA for the CDR3: TGTGCCACCAGTGACCTGGGACTAGCGGGCACAGAAAAAGATTTTGCTAGCACAGATACGCAGTATTTT.

This clone came up a few times. This chain connects TRBV14 to TRBJ1-3; D gene unclear. The CDR3 covers 13 residues. With 6 bases removed from V and 2 bases from J, the gap between germline ends came to 8 bases. Per the germline V gene, CDR1 is SGHDN and CDR2 is FVKESK. The CDR3 loop is CASRQSAGNTIYF. CDR3 DNA sequence: TGTGCCAGCAGACAGTCGGCTGGAAACACCATATATTTT. Combining the CDR3 with reference TRBV14 and TRBJ1-3 gives the whole variable domain EAGVTQFPSHSVIEKGQTVTLRCDPISGHDNLYWYRRVMGKEIKFLLHFVKESKQDESGMPNNRFLAERTGGTYSTLKVQPAELEDSGVYFCASRQSAGNTIYFGEGSWLTVV.

The chain recombines TRBV29-1 with TRBJ2-7; 7 positions match TRBD1. The germline gives CDR1 SQVTM, CDR2 ANQGSEA. V was pared by 8 bases and J by 2 bases, with 6 bases of the junction left unmatched. The CDR3 totals 12 residues. For the CDR3, the DNA is TGCAGCTTCCGGGACAGCGCCTACGAGCAGTACTTC. Translation: CSFRDSAYEQYF.

CDR3 protein: CASSPFAGGTYNEQFF. Here the CDR3 DNA reads TGCGCCAGCAGCCCCTTTGCGGGGGGGACCTACAATGAGCAGTTCTTC. The chain couples TRBV5-1 to TRBJ2-1, with 9 bases lining up with TRBD2. Unmatched junction bases numbered 7, after V lost 4 bases and J lost 2 bases. Germline CDR1 SGHRS, CDR2 YFSETQ. The CDR3 runs to 16 residues.